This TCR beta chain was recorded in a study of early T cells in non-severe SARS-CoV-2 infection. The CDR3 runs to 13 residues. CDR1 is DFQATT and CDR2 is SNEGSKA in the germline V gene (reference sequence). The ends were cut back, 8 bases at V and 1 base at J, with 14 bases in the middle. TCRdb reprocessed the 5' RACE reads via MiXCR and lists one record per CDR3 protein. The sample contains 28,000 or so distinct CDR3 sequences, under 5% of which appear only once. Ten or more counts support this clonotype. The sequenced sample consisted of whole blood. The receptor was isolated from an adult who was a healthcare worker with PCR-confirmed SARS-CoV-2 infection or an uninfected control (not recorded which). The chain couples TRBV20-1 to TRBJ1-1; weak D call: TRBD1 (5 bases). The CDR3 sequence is CSTARGRNTEAFF. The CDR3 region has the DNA TGCAGTACGGCGCGGGGGAGGAACACTGAAGCTTTCTTT.